This passage covers 8 T cell receptor beta chains from one sample sequenced in a study of shared clonotypes between healthy human individuals. Generated by immunoSEQ multiplex PCR, the TCRdb table keeps only in-frame clones and is missing some. Of about 480,000 clones listed, almost 80% are singletons. The sequencing sample was made of PBMCs. The receptors here all came from a woman in her thirties or forties in good health. Some clones in this sample may be carry-over from other donors' samples.

The sample holds a few counts of this clone. The chain couples TRBV5-1 to TRBJ2-3; D remains ambiguous. Germline values: CDR1 SGHRS, CDR2 YFSETQ. The CDR3 runs to 13 residues. Trimming shortened V by 5 bases and J by 2 bases, and 9 bases separated the two germline ends. The CDR3 nucleotides read TGCGCCAGCAGTCGGCGCAACACAGATACGCAGTATTTT. This gives the protein CASSRRNTDTQYF.

The chain carries TRBV9 and TRBJ2-7, with D possibly being TRBD2 (5 bases). V was shortened by 3 bases and J by 4 bases, with 8 bases between the two germline ends. The CDR3 consists of 12 residues. Germline V gene data show CDR1 as SGDLS and CDR2 as YYNGEE. CDR3 residues: CASSERGYEQYF. The CDR3 coding sequence is TGTGCCAGCAGCGAGAGAGGGTACGAGCAGTACTTC. Supplemented by reference TRBV9 and TRBJ2-7, the full variable domain reads DSGVTQTPKHLITATGQRVTLRCSPRSGDLSVYWYQQSLDQGLQFLIQYYNGEERAKGNILERFSAQQFPDLHSELNLSSLELGDSALYFCASSERGYEQYFGPGTRLTVT.

The J gene is TRBJ2-1, the V gene TRBV18, with TRBD2 matching 7 bases. Per germline, CDR1 KGHSH and CDR2 LQKENI. The CDR3 totals 14 residues. The V gene end was trimmed by 3 bases and the J gene end by 6 bases; junction bases not matched to a gene: 5. The CDR3 is CASSPRDYANEQFF. CDR3 nucleotides: TGTGCCAGCTCACCCCGGGACTACGCCAATGAGCAGTTCTTC. Together with reference TRBV18 and TRBJ2-1, the CDR3 gives the full variable domain: NAGVMQNPRHLVRRRGQEARLRCSPMKGHSHVYWYRQLPEEGLKFMVYLQKENIIDESGMPKERFSAEFPKEGPSILRIQQVVRGDSAAYFCASSPRDYANEQFFGPGTRLTVL.

The V call is TRBV7-9, the J call TRBJ2-7, with TRBD2 matching 8 bases. The germline gives CDR1 SEHNR, CDR2 FQNEAQ (reference sequence). The CDR3 sequence is 15 residues long. The V gene end was trimmed by 5 bases and the J gene end by 2 bases; junction bases not matched to a gene: 8. CDR3 DNA sequence: TGTGCCAGCAGCCCGGGTAGCGGGACAACCTACGAGCAGTACTTC. Protein: CASSPGSGTTYEQYF.

This sequence joins TRBV6-6 and TRBJ2-5; D remains ambiguous. Trimming removed 2 bases from V and 3 bases from J, with 10 bases in between. Germline V gene sequence: CDR1 MNHNY, CDR2 SVGAGI (reference sequence). The CDR3 runs 14 residues. The CDR3 loop reads CASSYPQTKETQYF. CDR3 coding DNA: TGTGCCAGCAGTTACCCACAGACGAAAGAGACCCAGTACTTC.

The rearrangement uses TRBV7-9 and TRBJ2-7, with no clear D. The V end lost 5 bases, the J end lost 3 bases, and 5 bases lay between the germline ends. CDR1 is SEHNR, CDR2 FQNEAQ, per germline (reference sequence). The CDR3 covers 11 residues. CDR3 residues: CASSRFYEQYF. DNA for the CDR3: TGTGCCAGCAGCCGTTTCTACGAGCAGTACTTC.

The chain recombines TRBV27 with TRBJ2-1, with 11 bases matching TRBD2. Germline values: CDR1 MNHEY, CDR2 SMNVEV (reference sequence). J lost 4 bases, V lost 6 bases, and 8 bases had no gene match. The length of the CDR3 is 16 residues. CDR3 sequence (DNA): TGTGCCAGCAGACCCAGGACTAGCGGGCAATACAATGAGCAGTTCTTC. Amino acid sequence: CASRPRTSGQYNEQFF.

The chain uses TRBV5-6 and TRBJ2-3, with TRBD2 as a possible D gene (6 bases). The CDR3 contains 12 residues. The ends were cut back, 4 bases at V and 4 bases at J, with 7 bases in the middle. Germline V gives CDR1 SGHDT, CDR2 YYEEEE. CDR3 residues: CASSGEADTQYF. The DNA for the CDR3 is TGTGCCAGCAGCGGGGAGGCAGATACGCAGTATTTT. The entire variable domain, with the rest obtained from reference TRBV5-6 and TRBJ2-3, is as follows: DAGVTQSPTHLIKTRGQQVTLRCSPKSGHDTVSWYQQALGQGPQFIFQYYEEEERQRGNFPDRFSGHQFPNYSSELNVNALLLGDSALYLCASSGEADTQYFGPGTRLTVL.